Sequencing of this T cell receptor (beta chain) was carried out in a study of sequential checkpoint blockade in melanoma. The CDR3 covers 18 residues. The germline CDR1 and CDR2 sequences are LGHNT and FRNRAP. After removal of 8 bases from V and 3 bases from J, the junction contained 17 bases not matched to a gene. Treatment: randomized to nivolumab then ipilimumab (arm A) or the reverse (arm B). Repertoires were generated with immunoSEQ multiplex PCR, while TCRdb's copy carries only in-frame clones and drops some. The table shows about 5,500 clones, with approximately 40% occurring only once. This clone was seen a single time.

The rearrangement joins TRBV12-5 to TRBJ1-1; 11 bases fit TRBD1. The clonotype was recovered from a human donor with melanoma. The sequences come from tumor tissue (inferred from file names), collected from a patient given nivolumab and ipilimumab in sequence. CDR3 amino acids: CASTLKTGTGGRDTEAFF. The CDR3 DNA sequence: TGTGCTAGTACATTGAAGACCGGGACAGGGGGAAGAGACACTGAAGCTTTCTTT.